The rows below give T cell receptor beta chains drawn from one sample of a study of blood T cell repertoires in COVID-19. Sequencing was performed with immunoSEQ multiplex PCR; in TCRdb, only in-frame clones are kept and a portion is missing. The sample includes hundreds of thousands of clones, about 89% of them seen just once. The sequenced sample consisted of PBMCs or T cells enriched from blood (not recorded which). The receptors were sampled from a man aged 35-49 years in a cohort exposed to, infected with or recovered from COVID-19 (not recorded which). Each CDR3 is given with its conserved first and last residue. The order of the fields is clone size, V gene, J gene, D gene, CDR3 length, CDR3 DNA, CDR3 protein. The D gene is left open where the match is weak. Only some rows state a clone size, as once, few, many or a class for expanded clones.

abundance: NA; v_gene: TRBV7-9; j_gene: TRBJ1-4; d_gene: TRBD1; len: 16; CDR3nt: TGTGCCAGCAGCCGGACAGGGGGCTTTCTTAGTGAAAAACTGTTTTTT; CDR3aa: CASSRTGGFLSEKLFF
abundance: NA; v_gene: TRBV27; j_gene: TRBJ2-3; d_gene: TRBD2; len: 12; CDR3nt: TGTGCCCGAGCGGGGGTCGCAGATACGCAGTATTTT; CDR3aa: CARAGVADTQYF
abundance: NA; v_gene: TRBV19; j_gene: TRBJ2-7; d_gene: TRBD2; len: 15; CDR3nt: TGTGCCAGTACCAAGAGCGGGACTGGGGCCTACGAGCAGTACTTC; CDR3aa: CASTKSGTGAYEQYF
abundance: NA; v_gene: TRBV27; j_gene: TRBJ1-2; d_gene: NA; len: 15; CDR3nt: TGTGCCAGCAGTAGGGGGACACTTGCTAACTATGGCTACACCTTC; CDR3aa: CASSRGTLANYGYTF
abundance: NA; v_gene: TRBV10-3; j_gene: TRBJ2-7; d_gene: NA; len: 14; CDR3nt: TGTGCCATCAGTGAGCTCAGGGGTGCCTACGAGCAGTACTTC; CDR3aa: CAISELRGAYEQYF
abundance: NA; v_gene: TRBV5-6; j_gene: TRBJ1-6; d_gene: NA; len: 13; CDR3nt: TGTGCCAGCAGGCCGGCAGGAGGGTCACCCCTCCACTTT; CDR3aa: CASRPAGGSPLHF
abundance: NA; v_gene: TRBV10-3; j_gene: TRBJ2-5; d_gene: NA; len: 15; CDR3nt: TGTGCCATCAGTGAGTCGGCGGGGCTCCAAGAGACCCAGTACTTC; CDR3aa: CAISESAGLQETQYF
abundance: NA; v_gene: TRBV2; j_gene: TRBJ2-5; d_gene: TRBD2; len: 17; CDR3nt: TGTGCCAGCATGAGATCCGAAGCGGGAGGGCCCTCGGAGACCCAGTACTTC; CDR3aa: CASMRSEAGGPSETQYF
abundance: NA; v_gene: TRBV5-1; j_gene: TRBJ1-1; d_gene: TRBD1; len: 15; CDR3nt: TGCGCCAGCAGCGCTACAGGGGTCTCGCACACTGAAGCTTTCTTT; CDR3aa: CASSATGVSHTEAFF
abundance: NA; v_gene: TRBV2; j_gene: TRBJ1-4; d_gene: TRBD1; len: 16; CDR3nt: TGTGCCAGCAAGGTCAACCCAGGGGGAACTAATGAAAAACTGTTTTTT; CDR3aa: CASKVNPGGTNEKLFF
abundance: NA; v_gene: TRBV11-2; j_gene: TRBJ2-1; d_gene: TRBD1; len: 18; CDR3nt: TGTGCCAGCACCTCAGGGGGCCTAGCACCAACGCCCTACAATGAGCAGTTCTTC; CDR3aa: CASTSGGLAPTPYNEQFF
abundance: NA; v_gene: TRBV7-9; j_gene: TRBJ1-5; d_gene: TRBD1; len: 15; CDR3nt: TGTGCCAGCAGCTCTGACAGGGGGTGGAATCAGCCCCAGCATTTT; CDR3aa: CASSSDRGWNQPQHF
abundance: NA; v_gene: TRBV7-6; j_gene: TRBJ1-1; d_gene: TRBD1; len: 14; CDR3nt: TGTGCCAGCAGCCGCGACAGGGCGAACACTGAAGCTTTCTTT; CDR3aa: CASSRDRANTEAFF
abundance: NA; v_gene: TRBV4-1; j_gene: TRBJ1-3; d_gene: TRBD1; len: 19; CDR3nt: TGCGCCAGCAGCCAAGAAAAGGGACAGGGTGATATCTCTGGAAACACCATATATTTT; CDR3aa: CASSQEKGQGDISGNTIYF
abundance: NA; v_gene: TRBV10-3; j_gene: TRBJ2-1; d_gene: NA; len: 14; CDR3nt: TGTGCCATCAGGGCCGAGACAGACTACAATGAGCAGTTCTTC; CDR3aa: CAIRAETDYNEQFF
abundance: NA; v_gene: TRBV11-2; j_gene: TRBJ1-5; d_gene: TRBD1; len: 14; CDR3nt: TGTGCCAGCAGCAAGGACAGGGCTAATCAGCCCCAGCATTTT; CDR3aa: CASSKDRANQPQHF
abundance: NA; v_gene: TRBV2; j_gene: TRBJ2-7; d_gene: TRBD2; len: 14; CDR3nt: TGTGCCAGCAGCGCGGCGGGGGGGAGCTACGAGCAGTACTTC; CDR3aa: CASSAAGGSYEQYF
abundance: NA; v_gene: TRBV6-5; j_gene: TRBJ2-3; d_gene: TRBD2; len: 14; CDR3nt: TGTGCCAGCAGAAACCAAAGGACTAGCGGTCCGCAGTATTTT; CDR3aa: CASRNQRTSGPQYF
abundance: NA; v_gene: TRBV28; j_gene: TRBJ2-7; d_gene: TRBD1; len: 15; CDR3nt: TGTGCCAGCAGTTTAATGACAGGGGTGATCTACGAGCAGTACTTC; CDR3aa: CASSLMTGVIYEQYF
abundance: NA; v_gene: TRBV3-1/TRBV3-2; j_gene: TRBJ1-5; d_gene: NA; len: 15; CDR3nt: TGTGCCAGCAGTTACAGGGCGTCGAGCAATCAGCCCCAGCATTTT; CDR3aa: CASSYRASSNQPQHF
abundance: few; v_gene: TRBV5-5; j_gene: TRBJ1-2; d_gene: TRBD1; len: 13; CDR3nt: TGTGCCAGCAGCTTAGGGACAGGGATTGGCTACACCTTC; CDR3aa: CASSLGTGIGYTF
abundance: NA; v_gene: TRBV5-1; j_gene: TRBJ2-7; d_gene: NA; len: 13; CDR3nt: TGCGCCAGCAGCTTGGGAGTCCCCTACGAGCAGTACTTC; CDR3aa: CASSLGVPYEQYF
abundance: NA; v_gene: TRBV27; j_gene: TRBJ1-5; d_gene: NA; len: 14; CDR3nt: TGTGCCAGCAGTTTAGGACCCGGGGGTCAGCCCCAGCATTTT; CDR3aa: CASSLGPGGQPQHF
abundance: NA; v_gene: TRBV28; j_gene: TRBJ1-1; d_gene: TRBD1; len: 15; CDR3nt: TGTGCCAGCAGACCCTTGGACAGGGTGAGCACTGAAGCTTTCTTT; CDR3aa: CASRPLDRVSTEAFF
abundance: once; v_gene: TRBV6-5; j_gene: TRBJ2-7; d_gene: NA; len: 13; CDR3nt: TGTGCCAGCAATCAGGGTAACTCCTACGAGCAGTACTTC; CDR3aa: CASNQGNSYEQYF
abundance: once; v_gene: TRBV6-5; j_gene: TRBJ1-1; d_gene: NA; len: 15; CDR3nt: TGTGCCAGCAGTTACGTGGCAGGAGGGAACACTGAAGCTTTCTTT; CDR3aa: CASSYVAGGNTEAFF
abundance: once; v_gene: TRBV6-1; j_gene: TRBJ1-2; d_gene: NA; len: 14; CDR3nt: TGTGCCAGCAGTGAACCAGGAGGTAACTATGGCTACACCTTC; CDR3aa: CASSEPGGNYGYTF
abundance: NA; v_gene: TRBV6-5; j_gene: TRBJ2-1; d_gene: NA; len: 13; CDR3nt: TGTGCCCTCACGAGGGTCCACCTTAATGAGCAGTTCTTC; CDR3aa: CALTRVHLNEQFF
abundance: few; v_gene: TRBV27; j_gene: TRBJ2-1; d_gene: NA; len: 14; CDR3nt: TGTGCCAGCAGTGAACAGGGTACCTACAATGAGCAGTTCTTC; CDR3aa: CASSEQGTYNEQFF
abundance: NA; v_gene: TRBV30; j_gene: TRBJ2-6; d_gene: NA; len: 13; CDR3nt: TGTGCCTGGGCGGGGACTGGGGCCAACGTCCTGACTTTC; CDR3aa: CAWAGTGANVLTF
abundance: NA; v_gene: TRBV5-5; j_gene: TRBJ2-7; d_gene: NA; len: 14; CDR3nt: TGTGCCAGCAGCTTGGGTCCAGACTCCTACGAGCAGTACTTC; CDR3aa: CASSLGPDSYEQYF
abundance: NA; v_gene: TRBV5-5; j_gene: TRBJ1-1; d_gene: NA; len: 12; CDR3nt: TGTGCCAGCAGCTTGGCCAGGGCTGAAGCTTTCTTT; CDR3aa: CASSLARAEAFF
abundance: once; v_gene: TRBV5-1; j_gene: TRBJ2-2; d_gene: TRBD1; len: 15; CDR3nt: TGCGCCAGCAGCCGGGGACAGGGATACACCGGGGAGCTGTTTTTT; CDR3aa: CASSRGQGYTGELFF
abundance: NA; v_gene: TRBV18; j_gene: TRBJ1-5; d_gene: TRBD1; len: 15; CDR3nt: TGTGCCAGCTCACCACGGCAGGGGGGAGGTCAGCCCCAGCATTTT; CDR3aa: CASSPRQGGGQPQHF
abundance: NA; v_gene: TRBV7-2; j_gene: TRBJ2-3; d_gene: NA; len: 16; CDR3nt: TGTGCCAGCAGCCTCTACACAGGCGGAGTCGCAGATACGCAGTATTTT; CDR3aa: CASSLYTGGVADTQYF
abundance: NA; v_gene: TRBV7-9; j_gene: TRBJ1-6; d_gene: TRBD1; len: 14; CDR3nt: TGTGCCAGCAGCCCGGACAGGGGGTATTCACCCCTCCACTTT; CDR3aa: CASSPDRGYSPLHF
abundance: NA; v_gene: TRBV19; j_gene: TRBJ1-1; d_gene: NA; len: 15; CDR3nt: TGTGCCAGTTTTGTTTCTCCAGGGATGAACACTGAAGCTTTCTTT; CDR3aa: CASFVSPGMNTEAFF
abundance: NA; v_gene: TRBV5-5; j_gene: TRBJ2-7; d_gene: TRBD2; len: 15; CDR3nt: TGTGCCAGCAGACCGGGACTAGCGGGAACCTACGAGCAGTACTTC; CDR3aa: CASRPGLAGTYEQYF
abundance: NA; v_gene: TRBV27; j_gene: TRBJ1-5; d_gene: NA; len: 13; CDR3nt: TGTGCCAGCAGTCCCCTGAGCAATCAGCCCCAGCATTTT; CDR3aa: CASSPLSNQPQHF
abundance: few; v_gene: TRBV28; j_gene: TRBJ2-7; d_gene: TRBD1; len: 15; CDR3nt: TGTGCCAGCAGTATAACCGGGACAGTGCTTAACGAGCAGTACTTC; CDR3aa: CASSITGTVLNEQYF
abundance: NA; v_gene: TRBV5-1; j_gene: TRBJ2-1; d_gene: TRBD2; len: 13; CDR3nt: TGCGCCAGCAGCTTCGGGACTAGCGGGATGCAGTTCTTC; CDR3aa: CASSFGTSGMQFF
abundance: NA; v_gene: TRBV11-2; j_gene: TRBJ1-2; d_gene: TRBD1; len: 16; CDR3nt: TGTGCCAGCAGCCCCTCGACAGGGCGTCCGGGGTATGGCTACACCTTC; CDR3aa: CASSPSTGRPGYGYTF
abundance: NA; v_gene: TRBV19; j_gene: TRBJ1-2; d_gene: TRBD1; len: 14; CDR3nt: TGTGCCAGTAGCCCCGTCTTGGGACAGGTGGACTACACCTTC; CDR3aa: CASSPVLGQVDYTF
abundance: NA; v_gene: TRBV6-4; j_gene: TRBJ1-1; d_gene: TRBD1; len: 13; CDR3nt: TGTGCCAGCAGGGGACAGGGTACGGCAGAAGCTTTCTTT; CDR3aa: CASRGQGTAEAFF
abundance: NA; v_gene: TRBV11-2; j_gene: TRBJ2-1; d_gene: TRBD2; len: 16; CDR3nt: TGTGCCAGCAGCTTACAGACTAGCGGGGCCTACAATGAGCAGTTCTTC; CDR3aa: CASSLQTSGAYNEQFF
abundance: NA; v_gene: TRBV5-4; j_gene: TRBJ2-7; d_gene: TRBD2; len: 16; CDR3nt: TGTGCCAGCAGCGCGGGACTAGCGGGAGAAAGAGGCGAGCAGTACTTC; CDR3aa: CASSAGLAGERGEQYF
abundance: once; v_gene: TRBV30; j_gene: TRBJ1-5; d_gene: NA; len: 16; CDR3nt: TGTGCCTGGAGCCCGGGGAGGTCGGGATCAAGTGATCCCCAGCATTTT; CDR3aa: CAWSPGRSGSSDPQHF
abundance: NA; v_gene: TRBV5-1; j_gene: TRBJ2-3; d_gene: TRBD1; len: 15; CDR3nt: TGCGCCAGCAGCTTTTCCGGGACAGGGGGAGATACGCAGTATTTT; CDR3aa: CASSFSGTGGDTQYF
abundance: NA; v_gene: TRBV30; j_gene: TRBJ2-5; d_gene: TRBD2; len: 13; CDR3nt: TGTGCCTGGAGTCCGGGACTACAAGAGACCCAGTACTTC; CDR3aa: CAWSPGLQETQYF
abundance: NA; v_gene: TRBV7-9; j_gene: TRBJ1-2; d_gene: TRBD1; len: 14; CDR3nt: TGTGCCAGCAGCTTAGTAGGGGGCCTCTATGGCTACACCTTC; CDR3aa: CASSLVGGLYGYTF
abundance: NA; v_gene: TRBV6-5; j_gene: TRBJ2-2; d_gene: TRBD2; len: 16; CDR3nt: TGTGCCAGCAGTTACTCGCCTAGCGGGATATCCGGGGAGCTGTTTTTT; CDR3aa: CASSYSPSGISGELFF
abundance: few; v_gene: TRBV5-4; j_gene: TRBJ2-7; d_gene: TRBD2; len: 15; CDR3nt: TGTGCCAGCAGCTTGGGACTAGCGGGTACCTACGAGCAGTACTTC; CDR3aa: CASSLGLAGTYEQYF
abundance: NA; v_gene: TRBV28; j_gene: TRBJ1-6; d_gene: NA; len: 15; CDR3nt: TGTGCCAGCAGCCCCGATACAGGCTATAATTCACCCCTCCACTTT; CDR3aa: CASSPDTGYNSPLHF
abundance: NA; v_gene: TRBV20-1; j_gene: TRBJ1-1; d_gene: NA; len: 11; CDR3nt: TGCAGTGCGATCAGGAACACTGAAGCTTTCTTT; CDR3aa: CSAIRNTEAFF
abundance: NA; v_gene: TRBV6-1; j_gene: TRBJ2-1; d_gene: NA; len: 18; CDR3nt: TGTGCCAGCAGTGAAACCCTTAGCGGTCCAGTTTTGTACAATGAGCAGTTCTTC; CDR3aa: CASSETLSGPVLYNEQFF
abundance: once; v_gene: TRBV20-1; j_gene: TRBJ2-3; d_gene: TRBD2; len: 15; CDR3nt: TGCAGTGCTAGTCGGGGGGAAGGCGGCACAGATACGCAGTATTTT; CDR3aa: CSASRGEGGTDTQYF
abundance: NA; v_gene: TRBV7-2; j_gene: TRBJ2-7; d_gene: NA; len: 15; CDR3nt: TGTGCCAGCAGCTCTGGGGGACACCCGACGAACGAGCAGTACTTC; CDR3aa: CASSSGGHPTNEQYF
abundance: NA; v_gene: TRBV5-1; j_gene: TRBJ1-3; d_gene: NA; len: 16; CDR3nt: TGCGCCAGCAGTCGGGCAGGGGTGAACTCTGGAAACACCATATATTTT; CDR3aa: CASSRAGVNSGNTIYF
abundance: NA; v_gene: TRBV6-5; j_gene: TRBJ2-4; d_gene: NA; len: 15; CDR3nt: TGTGCCAGCTCTAGGAAGGGGGGGGCGCAAAACATTCAGTACTTC; CDR3aa: CASSRKGGAQNIQYF